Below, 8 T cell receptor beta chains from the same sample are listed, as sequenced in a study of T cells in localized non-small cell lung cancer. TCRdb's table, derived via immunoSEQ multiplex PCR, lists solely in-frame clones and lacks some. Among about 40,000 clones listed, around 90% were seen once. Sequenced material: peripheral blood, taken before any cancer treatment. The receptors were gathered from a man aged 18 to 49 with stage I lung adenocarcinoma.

In DNA form, the CDR3 reads TGTGCCAGCAGCTCTCACCCTATGGACAGCTACACTGAAGCTTTCTTT. The encoded protein is CASSSHPMDSYTEAFF. J is TRBJ1-1 and V is TRBV7-8; D possibly corresponds to TRBD1 (6 bases). This CDR3 contains 16 residues. Between the trimmed V and J ends, which lost 4 bases and 3 bases, there was a span of 18 bases. Germline CDR1 and CDR2: SGHVS and FQNEAQ.

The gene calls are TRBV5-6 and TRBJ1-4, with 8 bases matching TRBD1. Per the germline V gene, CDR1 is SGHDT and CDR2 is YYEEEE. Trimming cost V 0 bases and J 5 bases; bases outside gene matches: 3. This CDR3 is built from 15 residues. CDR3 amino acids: CASSLAGQGNEKLFF. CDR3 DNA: TGTGCCAGCAGCTTGGCTGGACAGGGCAATGAAAAACTGTTTTTT.

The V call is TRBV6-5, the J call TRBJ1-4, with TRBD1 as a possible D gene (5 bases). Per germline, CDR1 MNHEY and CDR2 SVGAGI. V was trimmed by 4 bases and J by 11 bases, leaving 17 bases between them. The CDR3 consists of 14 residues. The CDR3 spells CASSLAGEGEKLFF. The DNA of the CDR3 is TGTGCCAGCAGTTTAGCGGGGGAAGGCGAGAAACTGTTTTTT.

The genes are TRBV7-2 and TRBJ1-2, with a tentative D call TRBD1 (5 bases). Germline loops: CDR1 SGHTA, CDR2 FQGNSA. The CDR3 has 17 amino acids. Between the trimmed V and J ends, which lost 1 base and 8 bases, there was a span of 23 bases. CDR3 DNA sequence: TGTGCCAGCAGCTTAGAAAGAGGAGCCAGAGCCCGGGGGGGCTACACCTTC. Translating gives CASSLERGARARGGYTF.

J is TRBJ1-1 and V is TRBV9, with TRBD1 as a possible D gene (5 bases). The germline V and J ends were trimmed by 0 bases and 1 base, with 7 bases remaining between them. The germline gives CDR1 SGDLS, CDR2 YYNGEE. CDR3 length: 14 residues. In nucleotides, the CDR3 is TGTGCCAGCAGCGTAGACCAGGGGAACACTGAAGCTTTCTTT. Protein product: CASSVDQGNTEAFF.

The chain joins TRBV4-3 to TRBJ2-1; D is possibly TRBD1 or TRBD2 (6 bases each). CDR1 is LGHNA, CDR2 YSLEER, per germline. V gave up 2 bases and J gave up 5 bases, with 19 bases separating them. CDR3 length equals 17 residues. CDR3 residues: CASSQSARGALHNEQFF. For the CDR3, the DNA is TGCGCCAGCAGCCAAAGTGCTAGGGGGGCCTTACACAATGAGCAGTTCTTC.

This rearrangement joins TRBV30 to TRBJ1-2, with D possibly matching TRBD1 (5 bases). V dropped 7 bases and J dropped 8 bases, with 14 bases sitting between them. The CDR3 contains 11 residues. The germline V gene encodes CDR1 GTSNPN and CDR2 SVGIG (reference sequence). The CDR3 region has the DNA TGTGCCTCCCCTAAAGGGGTCGGCTACACCTTC. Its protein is CASPKGVGYTF.

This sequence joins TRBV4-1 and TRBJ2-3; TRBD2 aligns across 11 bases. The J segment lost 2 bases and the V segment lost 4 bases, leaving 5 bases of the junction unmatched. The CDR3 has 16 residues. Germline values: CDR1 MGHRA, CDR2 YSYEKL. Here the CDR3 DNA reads TGCGCCAGCAGCCCTACTAGCGGGGGAGACACAGATACGCAGTATTTT. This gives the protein CASSPTSGGDTDTQYF.